The source of this T cell receptor (beta chain) is a study of blood T cell repertoires in COVID-19. The overall study: Sample material is recorded as cDNA or gDNA derived from T cells, B-cell-depleted T cells, or PBMCs.

The CDR3 extends over 16 amino acids. CDR1 is SGHRS, CDR2 YFSETQ, per germline. The V segment lost 0 bases and the J segment 9 bases; nucleotides outside the gene matches: 10. Original methodology: Nucleated cell counts were estimated from reference gene primer amplification. The method was immunoSEQ multiplex PCR; TCRdb's version includes in-frame clones alone and lacks a portion of them. The V and J calls and clone size are taken from that table; D and trimming were inferred from the DNA. The repertoire holds around 270,000 clones, with 65% to 85% as singletons. The chain has TRBV5-1 and TRBJ2-1; the match to TRBD1 covers 9 bases. Sequenced: peripheral blood. This clonotype was sampled from a woman in her forties who had recovered from COVID-19. Here the CDR3 reads CASSLGPGQGLGEQFF. The CDR3 DNA reads as TGCGCCAGCAGCTTGGGACCGGGACAGGGTCTGGGTGAGCAGTTCTTC.